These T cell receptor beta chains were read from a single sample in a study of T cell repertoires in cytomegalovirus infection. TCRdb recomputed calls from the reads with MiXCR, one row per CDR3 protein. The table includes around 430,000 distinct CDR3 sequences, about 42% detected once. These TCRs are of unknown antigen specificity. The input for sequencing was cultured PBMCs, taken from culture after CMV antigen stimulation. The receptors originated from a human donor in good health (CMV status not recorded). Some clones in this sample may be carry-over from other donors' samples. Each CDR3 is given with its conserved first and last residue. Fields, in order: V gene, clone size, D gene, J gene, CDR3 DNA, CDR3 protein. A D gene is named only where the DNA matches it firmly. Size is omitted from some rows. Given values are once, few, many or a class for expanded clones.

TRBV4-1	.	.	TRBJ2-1	TGCGCCAGCAGCCAAGAGGGCGGCGGGACATATGAGCAGTTCTTC	CASSQEGGGTYEQFF
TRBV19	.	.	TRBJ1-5	TGTGCCAGTAGCCGCCAGTTGGGGGCGGGTAGGCAGCCCCAGCATTTT	CASSRQLGAGRQPQHF
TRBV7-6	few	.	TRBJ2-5	TGTGCCAGCAGCTTAGGTGGTGGTTACCCCAACCAAGAGACCCAGTACTTC	CASSLGGGYPNQETQYF
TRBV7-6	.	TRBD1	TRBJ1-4	TGTGCCAGCAGCCACAGGGGCACTAATGAAAAACTGTTTTTT	CASSHRGTNEKLFF
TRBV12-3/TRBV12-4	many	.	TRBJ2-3	TGTGCCAGCAGTTTTGCCGGGAGAGGCGATACGCAGTATTTT	CASSFAGRGDTQYF
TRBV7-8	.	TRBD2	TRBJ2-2	TGTGCCAGCAGCTTACTTTCTGGCGGGGGGGCCGTCGGGGAGCTGTTTTTT	CASSLLSGGGAVGELFF
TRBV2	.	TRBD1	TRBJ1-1	TGTGCCAGCAGTGCGGCAGGGGGCATTGAAGCTTTCTTT	CASSAAGGIEAFF
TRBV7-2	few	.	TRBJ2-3	TGTGCCAGCAAAGCTATGACGGGAGCGGATACGCAGTATTTT	CASKAMTGADTQYF
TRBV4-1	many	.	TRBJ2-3	TGCGCCAGCAGCCCGATCTGGGGTAGCTCCACAGATACGCAGTATTTT	CASSPIWGSSTDTQYF
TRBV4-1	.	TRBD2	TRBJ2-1	TGCGCCAGCAGCCCCCTCGGGCTAGCGGCCTACAATGAGCAGTTCTTC	CASSPLGLAAYNEQFF
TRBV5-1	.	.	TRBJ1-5	TGCGCCAGCAGCTTGGTGGAGTCTCAGCCCCAGCATTTT	CASSLVESQPQHF
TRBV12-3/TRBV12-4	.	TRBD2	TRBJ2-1	TGTGCCAGCAGTTTAGAATTGGGAGGGTTGGATGAGCAGTTCTTC	CASSLELGGLDEQFF
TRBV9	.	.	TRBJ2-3	TGTGCCAGCAGCGTAGGTAGCCAAGATACGCAGTATTTT	CASSVGSQDTQYF
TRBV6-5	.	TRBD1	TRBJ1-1	TGTGCCAGCAGTTACGTGGACAGGCGAACTGAAGCTTTCTTT	CASSYVDRRTEAFF
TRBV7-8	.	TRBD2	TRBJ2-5	TGTGCCAGCAGATTTAGCGGGGCCGCCTTAGGAGAGACCCAGTACTTC	CASRFSGAALGETQYF
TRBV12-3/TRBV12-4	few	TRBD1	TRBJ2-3	TGTGCCAGCAGTTCAGGGGGTCCTAGCACAGATACGCAGTATTTT	CASSSGGPSTDTQYF
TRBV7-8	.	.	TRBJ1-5	TGTGCCAGCAGCTTAGGTCGAAGGCAAGACCGCAATCAGCCCCAGCATTTT	CASSLGRRQDRNQPQHF
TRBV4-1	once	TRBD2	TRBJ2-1	TGTGCCAGCAGCCAAGACCTAGCGGGGGGAAACAATGAGCAGTTCTTC	CASSQDLAGGNNEQFF
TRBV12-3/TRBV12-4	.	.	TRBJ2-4	TGTGCCAGCAGTTTAGTAGGACTGGGAAAAAACATTCAGTACTTC	CASSLVGLGKNIQYF
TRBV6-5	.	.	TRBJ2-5	TGTGCCAGCAGTTACGGGGTAAAAGTAGAGACCCAGTACTTC	CASSYGVKVETQYF
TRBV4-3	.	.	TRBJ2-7	TGCGCCAGCAGCCAAGTCCCAGCCTACGAGCAGTACTTC	CASSQVPAYEQYF
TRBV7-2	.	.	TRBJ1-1	TGTGCCAGCAGCCAAACCGGGACCACTGAAGCTTTCTTT	CASSQTGTTEAFF
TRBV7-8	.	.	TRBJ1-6	TGTGCCAGCAGCCTAAGCCTGAGGAATTCACCCCTCCACTTT	CASSLSLRNSPLHF
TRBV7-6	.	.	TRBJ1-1	TGTGCCAGCAGCTACGGACATATGAACACTGAAGCTTTCTTT	CASSYGHMNTEAFF
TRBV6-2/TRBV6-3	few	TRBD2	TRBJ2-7	TGTGCCAGCAGTTCGAGCGGGGAGGAGCAGTACTTC	CASSSSGEEQYF
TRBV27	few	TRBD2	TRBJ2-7	TGTGCCAGCAGTTTATCTGCGGGGGAGGCCCAAAACGAGCAGTACTTC	CASSLSAGEAQNEQYF
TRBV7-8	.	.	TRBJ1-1	TGTGCCAGCAGCCAAACATTGGCCCGCGCTGAAGCTTTCTTT	CASSQTLARAEAFF
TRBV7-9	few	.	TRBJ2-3	TGTGCCAGCAGCTCGGGACGGAAAGAGACAGATACGCAGTATTTT	CASSSGRKETDTQYF
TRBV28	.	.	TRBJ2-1	TGTGCCAGCAAACTCATCGGGTACCCCTACAATGAGCAGTTCTTC	CASKLIGYPYNEQFF
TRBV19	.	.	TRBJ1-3	TGTGCCAGTACAACGGACCCCGAGGACACCATATATTTT	CASTTDPEDTIYF
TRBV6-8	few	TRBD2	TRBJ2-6	TGTGCCAACCGAGGGAGGGCCCAGGAGGAGGCCAACGTCCTGACTTTC	CANRGRAQEEANVLTF
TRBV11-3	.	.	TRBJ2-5	TGTGCCAGCAGTCTTGGCCCGGGGCAAGGGACCCAGTACTTC	CASSLGPGQGTQYF
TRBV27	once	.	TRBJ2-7	TGTGCCAGCAGTTGGTCCGGGAGCAGGGGATTCTACGTAGAGCAGTACTTC	CASSWSGSRGFYVEQYF
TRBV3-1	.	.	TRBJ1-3	TGTGCCAGCAGCCGTTCAGGAGGGGCTGGAAACACCATATATTTT	CASSRSGGAGNTIYF
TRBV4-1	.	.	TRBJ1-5	TGCGCCAGCAGCCAAGATAGGGGGGGACATCAGCCCCAGCATTTT	CASSQDRGGHQPQHF
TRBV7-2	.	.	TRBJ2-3	TGTGCCAGCAGCTTAAGGCAGGGTGGAGATACGCAGTATTTT	CASSLRQGGDTQYF
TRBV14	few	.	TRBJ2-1	TGTGCCAGCAGCCAACTTGGACACTCCCTAATCTCTTCCTACAATGAGCAGTTCTTC	CASSQLGHSLISSYNEQFF
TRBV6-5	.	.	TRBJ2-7	TGTGCCAGCAGTTCCATGGGCTCCTACGAGCAGTACTTC	CASSSMGSYEQYF
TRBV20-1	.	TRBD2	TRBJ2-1	TGCAGTGCTAGAGGGGCTAGCGGGGGGTACAATGAGCAGTTCTTC	CSARGASGGYNEQFF
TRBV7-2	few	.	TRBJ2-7	TGTGCCGGAAGAACTGAGGGGACGTACGAGCAGTACTTC	CAGRTEGTYEQYF
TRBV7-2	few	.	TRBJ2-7	TGTGCCAGCAGCCCTCGGGCAGTCTCCTACGAGCAGTACTTC	CASSPRAVSYEQYF
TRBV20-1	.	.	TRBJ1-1	TGCAGTGCTAGAGATCAACAGGGAGGCGTCACTGAAGCTTTCTTT	CSARDQQGGVTEAFF
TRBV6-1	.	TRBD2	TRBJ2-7	TGTGCCAGCAGTCCTACTAGCGGAAGCTACTACGAGCAGTACTTC	CASSPTSGSYYEQYF
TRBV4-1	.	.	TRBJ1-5	TGTGCCAGCAGCCAAGAATTAACAGGGAATCAGCCCCAGCATTTT	CASSQELTGNQPQHF
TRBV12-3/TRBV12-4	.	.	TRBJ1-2	TGTGCCAGCAGTCCCGCGACAGGTGGCTACACCTTC	CASSPATGGYTF
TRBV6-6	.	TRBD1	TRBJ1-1	TGTGCCAGCAGTTACCCCCCAGGGGGTGAAACTTTT	CASSYPPGGETF
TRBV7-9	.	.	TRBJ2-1	TGTGCCAGCAGCTTAGCCCGCGGGGAACTCCTATACAATGAGCAGTTCTTC	CASSLARGELLYNEQFF
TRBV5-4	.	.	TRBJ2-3	TGTGCCAGCAGCTTGTCTGCGGCAGATACGCAGTATTTT	CASSLSAADTQYF
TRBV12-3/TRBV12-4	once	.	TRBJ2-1	TGTGCCAGCAGTTGGACTGGGAGAAATGAGCAGTTCTTC	CASSWTGRNEQFF
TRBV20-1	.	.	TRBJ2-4	TGCAGTGCTACGGGTTTCCTAGCCAAAAACATTCAGTACTTC	CSATGFLAKNIQYF
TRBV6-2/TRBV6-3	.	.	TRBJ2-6	TGTGCCAGTCTTACCCCTGGGGCCAACGTCCTGACTTTC	CASLTPGANVLTF
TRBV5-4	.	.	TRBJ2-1	TGTGCCAGCAGCTTGGAGCCAGGGACTCCAGATGAGCAGTTCTTC	CASSLEPGTPDEQFF
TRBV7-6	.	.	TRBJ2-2	TGTGCCAGCAGCCCAGAAGGCAGGGCGGAGCTGTTTTTT	CASSPEGRAELFF
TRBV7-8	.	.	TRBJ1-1	TGTGCCAGCAGCCCGGGGGGCGGGACCATGAACACTGAAGCTTTCTTT	CASSPGGGTMNTEAFF